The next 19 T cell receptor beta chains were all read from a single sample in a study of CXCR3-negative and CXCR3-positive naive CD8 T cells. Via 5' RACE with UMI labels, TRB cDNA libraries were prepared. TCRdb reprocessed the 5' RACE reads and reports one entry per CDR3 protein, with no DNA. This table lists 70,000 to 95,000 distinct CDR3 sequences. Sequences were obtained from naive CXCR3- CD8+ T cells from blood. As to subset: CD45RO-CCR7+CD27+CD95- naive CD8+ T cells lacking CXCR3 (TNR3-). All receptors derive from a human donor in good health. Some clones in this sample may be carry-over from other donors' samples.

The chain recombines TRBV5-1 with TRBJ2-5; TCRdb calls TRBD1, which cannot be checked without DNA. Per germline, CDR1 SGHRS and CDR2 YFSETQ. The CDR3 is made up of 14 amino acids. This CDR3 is CASSYPGGGETQYF. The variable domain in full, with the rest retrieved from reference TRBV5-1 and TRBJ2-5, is KAGVTQTPRYLIKTRGQQVTLSCSPISGHRSVSWYQQTPGQGLQFLFEYFSETQRNKGNFPGRFSGRQFSNSRSEMNVSTLELGDSALYLCASSYPGGGETQYFGPGTRLLVL.

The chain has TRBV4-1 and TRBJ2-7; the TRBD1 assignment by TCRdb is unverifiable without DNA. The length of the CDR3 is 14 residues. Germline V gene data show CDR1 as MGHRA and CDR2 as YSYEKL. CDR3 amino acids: CASSQDGQGGEQYF.

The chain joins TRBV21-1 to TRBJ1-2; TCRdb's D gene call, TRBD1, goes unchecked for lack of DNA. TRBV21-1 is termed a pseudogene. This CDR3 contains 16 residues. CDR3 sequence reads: CASSKGADRSLDGYTF.

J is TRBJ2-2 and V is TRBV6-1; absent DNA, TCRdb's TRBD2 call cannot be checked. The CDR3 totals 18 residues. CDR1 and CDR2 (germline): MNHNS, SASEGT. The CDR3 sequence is CASSEVGPPWVNTGELFF.

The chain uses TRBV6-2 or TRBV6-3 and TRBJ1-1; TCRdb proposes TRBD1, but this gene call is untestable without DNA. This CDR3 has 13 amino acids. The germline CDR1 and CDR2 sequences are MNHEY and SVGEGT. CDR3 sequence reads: CASTQVMNTEAFF.

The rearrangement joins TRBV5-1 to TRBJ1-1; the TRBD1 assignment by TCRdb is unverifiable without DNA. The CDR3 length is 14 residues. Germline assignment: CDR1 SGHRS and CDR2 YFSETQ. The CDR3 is CASSLIGPGTEAFF.

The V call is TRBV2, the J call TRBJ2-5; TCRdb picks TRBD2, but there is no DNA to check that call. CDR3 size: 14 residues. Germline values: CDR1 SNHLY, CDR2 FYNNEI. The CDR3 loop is CASSELAGEETQYF.

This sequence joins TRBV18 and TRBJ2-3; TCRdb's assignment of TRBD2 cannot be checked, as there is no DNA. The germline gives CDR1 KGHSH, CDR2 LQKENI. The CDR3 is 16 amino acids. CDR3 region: CASSPPASGYTDTQYF.

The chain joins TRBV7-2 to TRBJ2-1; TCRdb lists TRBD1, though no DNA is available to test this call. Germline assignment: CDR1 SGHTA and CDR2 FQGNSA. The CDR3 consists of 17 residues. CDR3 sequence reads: CASSLLPSGISYNEQFF.

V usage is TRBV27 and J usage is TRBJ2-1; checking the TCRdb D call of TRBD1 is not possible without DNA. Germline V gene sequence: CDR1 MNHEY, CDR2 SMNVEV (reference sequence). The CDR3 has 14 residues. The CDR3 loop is CASSLGTGDLVQFF.

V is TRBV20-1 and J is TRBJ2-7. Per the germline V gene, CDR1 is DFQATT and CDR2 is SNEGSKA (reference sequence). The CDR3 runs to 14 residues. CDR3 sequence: CSATGGVSSYEQYF.

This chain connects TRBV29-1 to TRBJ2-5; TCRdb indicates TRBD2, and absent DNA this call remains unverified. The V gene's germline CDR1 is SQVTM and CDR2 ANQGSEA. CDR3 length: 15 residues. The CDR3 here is CSVDGAGGLGETQYF. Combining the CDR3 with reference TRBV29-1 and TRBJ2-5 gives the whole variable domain SAVISQKPSRDICQRGTSLTIQCQVDSQVTMMFWYRQQPGQSLTLIATANQGSEATYESGFVIDKFPISRPNLTFSTLTVSNMSPEDSSIYLCSVDGAGGLGETQYFGPGTRLLVL.

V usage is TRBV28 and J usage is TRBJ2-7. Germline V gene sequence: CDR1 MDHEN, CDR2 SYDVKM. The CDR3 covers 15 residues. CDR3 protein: CASSCITGSSYEQYF.

CDR3 loop: CASSQAGRTDTQYF. The chain combines TRBV4-1 with TRBJ2-3; TCRdb names TRBD1, which stays unverified in the absence of DNA. The CDR3 length is 14 residues. Germline CDR1 reads MGHRA; CDR2 reads YSYEKL.

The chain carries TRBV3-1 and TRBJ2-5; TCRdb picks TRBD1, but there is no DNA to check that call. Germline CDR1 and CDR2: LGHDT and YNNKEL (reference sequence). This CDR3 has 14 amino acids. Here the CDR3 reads CASSQGDRVETQYF.

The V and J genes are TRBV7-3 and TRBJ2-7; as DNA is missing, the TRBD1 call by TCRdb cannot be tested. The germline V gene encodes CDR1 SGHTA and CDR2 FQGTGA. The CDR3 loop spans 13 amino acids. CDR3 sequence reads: CASSPLGGVEQYF.

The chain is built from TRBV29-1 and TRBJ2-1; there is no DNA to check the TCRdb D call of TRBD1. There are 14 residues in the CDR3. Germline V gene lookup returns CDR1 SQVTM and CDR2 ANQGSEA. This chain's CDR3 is CSVTGADHYNEQFF.

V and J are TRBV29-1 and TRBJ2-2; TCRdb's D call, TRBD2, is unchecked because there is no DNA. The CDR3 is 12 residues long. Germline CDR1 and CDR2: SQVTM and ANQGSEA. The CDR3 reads CSVISAVGELFF.

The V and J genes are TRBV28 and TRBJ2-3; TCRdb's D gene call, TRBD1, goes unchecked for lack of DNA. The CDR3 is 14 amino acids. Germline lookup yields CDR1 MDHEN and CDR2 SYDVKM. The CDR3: CAITRGGPTDTQYF.